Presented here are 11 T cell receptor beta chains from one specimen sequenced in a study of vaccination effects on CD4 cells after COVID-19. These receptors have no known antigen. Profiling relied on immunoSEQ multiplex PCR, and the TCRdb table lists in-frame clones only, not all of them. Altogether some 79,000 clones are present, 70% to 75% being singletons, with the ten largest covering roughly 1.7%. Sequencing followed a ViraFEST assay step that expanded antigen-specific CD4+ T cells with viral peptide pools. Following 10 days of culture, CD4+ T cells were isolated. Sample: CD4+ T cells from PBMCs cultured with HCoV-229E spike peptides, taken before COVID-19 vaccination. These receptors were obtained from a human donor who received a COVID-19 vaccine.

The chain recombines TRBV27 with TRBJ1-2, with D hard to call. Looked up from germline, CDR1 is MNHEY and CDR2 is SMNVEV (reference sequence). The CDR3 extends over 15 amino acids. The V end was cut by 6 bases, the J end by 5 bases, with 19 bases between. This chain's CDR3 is CASSLGIGFGYGYTF. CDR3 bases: TGTGCCAGCAGCCTCGGTATAGGTTTTGGGTATGGCTACACCTTC.

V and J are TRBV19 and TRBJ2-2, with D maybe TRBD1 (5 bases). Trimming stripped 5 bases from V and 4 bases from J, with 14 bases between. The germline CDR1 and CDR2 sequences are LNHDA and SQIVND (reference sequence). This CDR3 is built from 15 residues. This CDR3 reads CASSEQAWVTGELFF. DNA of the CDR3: TGTGCCAGTAGTGAACAGGCTTGGGTCACCGGGGAGCTGTTTTTT.

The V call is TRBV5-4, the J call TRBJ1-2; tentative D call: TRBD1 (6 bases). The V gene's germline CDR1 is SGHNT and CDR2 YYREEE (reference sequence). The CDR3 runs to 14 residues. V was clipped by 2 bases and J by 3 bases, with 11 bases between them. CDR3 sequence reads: CASSFGGRDYGYTF. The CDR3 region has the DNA TGTGCCAGCAGCTTTGGGGGGCGCGACTATGGCTACACCTTC.

This chain's CDR3 is CATHGSGAYNEQFF. In nucleotides, the CDR3 is TGTGCGACGCATGGGAGCGGGGCCTACAATGAGCAGTTCTTC. V and J are TRBV7-9 and TRBJ2-1; 7 bases match TRBD2. Per the germline V gene, CDR1 is SEHNR and CDR2 is FQNEAQ (reference sequence). The CDR3 covers 14 residues.

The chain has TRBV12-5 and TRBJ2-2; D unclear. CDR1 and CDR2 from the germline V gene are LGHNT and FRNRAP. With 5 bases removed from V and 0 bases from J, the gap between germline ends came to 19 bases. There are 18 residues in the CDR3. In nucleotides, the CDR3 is TGTGCTAGTGGTCCAACCCCGGACGGAGTCGCGAACACCGGGGAGCTGTTTTTT. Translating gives CASGPTPDGVANTGELFF.

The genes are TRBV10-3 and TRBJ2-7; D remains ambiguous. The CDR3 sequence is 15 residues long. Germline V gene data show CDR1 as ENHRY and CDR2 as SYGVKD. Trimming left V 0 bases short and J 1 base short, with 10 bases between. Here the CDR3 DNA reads TGTGCCATCAGTGAGTCAGGCCCCGGTTCCTACGAGCAGTACGTC. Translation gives CAISESGPGSYEQYV.

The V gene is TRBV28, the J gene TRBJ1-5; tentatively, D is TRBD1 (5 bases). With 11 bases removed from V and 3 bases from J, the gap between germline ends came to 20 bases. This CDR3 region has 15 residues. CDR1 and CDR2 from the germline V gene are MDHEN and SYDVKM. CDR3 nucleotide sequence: TGTGCCTCCAGCCTTTTGGGGGGTGTCAATCAGCCCCAGCATTTT. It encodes CASSLLGGVNQPQHF.

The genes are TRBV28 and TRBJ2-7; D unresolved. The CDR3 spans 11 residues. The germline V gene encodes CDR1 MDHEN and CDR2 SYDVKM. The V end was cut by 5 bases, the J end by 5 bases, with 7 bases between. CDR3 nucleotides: TGTGCCAGCAGTAACTGGAACGAGCAGTACGTC. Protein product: CASSNWNEQYV.

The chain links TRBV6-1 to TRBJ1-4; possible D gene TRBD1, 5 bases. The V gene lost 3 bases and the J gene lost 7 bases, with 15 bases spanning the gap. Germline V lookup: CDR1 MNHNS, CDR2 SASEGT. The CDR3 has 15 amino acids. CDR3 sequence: CASSEGPGLFEKLFF. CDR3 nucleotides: TGTGCCAGCAGTGAGGGGCCCGGTCTATTTGAAAAACTGTTTTTT.

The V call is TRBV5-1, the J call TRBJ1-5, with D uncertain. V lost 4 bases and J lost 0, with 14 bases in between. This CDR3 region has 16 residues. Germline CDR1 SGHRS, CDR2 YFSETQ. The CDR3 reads CASSEQAGYSNQPQHF. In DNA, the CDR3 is TGCGCCAGCAGCGAGCAGGCGGGTTATAGCAATCAGCCCCAGCATTTT.

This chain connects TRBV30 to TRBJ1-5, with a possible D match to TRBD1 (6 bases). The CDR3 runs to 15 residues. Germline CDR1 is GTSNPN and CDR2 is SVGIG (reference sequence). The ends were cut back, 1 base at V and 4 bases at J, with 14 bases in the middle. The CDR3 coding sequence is TGTGCCTGGAGTGCGGGTGGGGGGCGGAATCAGCCCCAGCATTTT. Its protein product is CAWSAGGGRNQPQHF.